The TCR beta chain described here comes from a study of long-term antiretroviral therapy in people with HIV. Investigators performed immunoSEQ version v3.0 at survey level. The protocol was immunoSEQ multiplex PCR, while the TCRdb copy is restricted to in-frame clones and leaves out a portion. The table shows tens of thousands of clones, with about 94% occurring only once. Every participant with HIV received treatment in the United States. The CDR3 spans 13 residues. Germline lookup yields CDR1 SGHVS and CDR2 FNYEAQ. V was cut by 5 bases and J by 6 bases, with 13 bases left in between. The sample in question was unsorted PBMCs, obtained roughly 9.4 years after starting antiretroviral therapy. The TCR sequence derives from a man aged 25-40 years with HIV. This chain uses TRBV7-6 with TRBJ1-2, with a weak D call TRBD1 (6 bases). The CDR3 nucleotides read TGTGCCAGCAGCCCGGGGACATTCGATGGCTACACCTTC. It yields the protein CASSPGTFDGYTF.